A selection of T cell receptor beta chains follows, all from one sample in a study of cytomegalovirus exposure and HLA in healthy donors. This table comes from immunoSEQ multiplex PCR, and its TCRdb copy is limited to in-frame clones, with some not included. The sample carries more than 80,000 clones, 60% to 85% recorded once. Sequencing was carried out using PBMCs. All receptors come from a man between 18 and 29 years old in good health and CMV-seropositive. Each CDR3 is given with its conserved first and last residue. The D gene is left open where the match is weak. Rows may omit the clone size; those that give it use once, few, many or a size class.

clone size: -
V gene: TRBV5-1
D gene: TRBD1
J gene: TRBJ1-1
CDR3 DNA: TGCGCCAGCAGCTTGGGAGAAGGACAGGGGGGGACTGAAGCTTTCTTT
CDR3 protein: CASSLGEGQGGTEAFF

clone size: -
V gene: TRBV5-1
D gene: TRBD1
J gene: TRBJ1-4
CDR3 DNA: TGCGCCAGCAGCTTGGGGGACAGATTAAATGAAAAACTGTTTTTT
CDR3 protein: CASSLGDRLNEKLFF

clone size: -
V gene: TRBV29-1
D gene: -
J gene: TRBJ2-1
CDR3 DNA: TGCAGCGTTGAAGACGAGGTAGCAGTAGGCGATGAGCAGTTCTTC
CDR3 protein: CSVEDEVAVGDEQFF

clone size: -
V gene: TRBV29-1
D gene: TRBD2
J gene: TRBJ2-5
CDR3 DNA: TGCAGCGTTGAAGGGCTAGCGGGAGGTGGCGGGCCCCAAGAGACCCAGTACTTC
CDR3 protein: CSVEGLAGGGGPQETQYF

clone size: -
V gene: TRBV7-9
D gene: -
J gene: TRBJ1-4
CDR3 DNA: TGTGCCAGCAGCTTGACAGCAACTAATGAAAAACTGTTTTTT
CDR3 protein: CASSLTATNEKLFF

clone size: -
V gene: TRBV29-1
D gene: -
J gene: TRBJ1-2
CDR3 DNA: TGCAGCGTCCTCGGGGGGGACGGCTATGGCTACACCTTC
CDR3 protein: CSVLGGDGYGYTF

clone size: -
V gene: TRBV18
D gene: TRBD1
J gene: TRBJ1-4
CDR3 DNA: TGTGCCAGCTCAAAACTGCAACAGGGGAGGCATGAAAAACTGTTTTTT
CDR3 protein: CASSKLQQGRHEKLFF

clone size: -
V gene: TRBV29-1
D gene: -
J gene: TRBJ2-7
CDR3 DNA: TGCAGCGTCTCGGGGAGGCACTTCTACGAGCAGTACTTC
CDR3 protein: CSVSGRHFYEQYF

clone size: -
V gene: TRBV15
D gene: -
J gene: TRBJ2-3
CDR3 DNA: TGTGCCACCGGCAGTGACTCCAGCACAGATACGCAGTATTTT
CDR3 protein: CATGSDSSTDTQYF

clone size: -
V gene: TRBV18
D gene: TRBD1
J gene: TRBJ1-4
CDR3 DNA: TGTGCCAGCTCACCAGGACAGGGACCTAATGAAAAACTGTTTTTT
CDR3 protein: CASSPGQGPNEKLFF

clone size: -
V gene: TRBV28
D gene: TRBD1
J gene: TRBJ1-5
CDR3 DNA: TGTGCCAGCAGTGTAGGGCGACAGGGGTTTGCTCAGCCCCAGCATTTT
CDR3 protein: CASSVGRQGFAQPQHF

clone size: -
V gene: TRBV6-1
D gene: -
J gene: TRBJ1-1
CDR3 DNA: TGTGCCAGCAGCGAGTGGACTGAAGCTTTCTTT
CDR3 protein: CASSEWTEAFF

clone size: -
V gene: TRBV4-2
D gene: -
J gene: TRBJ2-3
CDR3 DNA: TGTGCCAGCAGCCAGAGTACAGATACGCAGTATTTT
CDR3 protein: CASSQSTDTQYF

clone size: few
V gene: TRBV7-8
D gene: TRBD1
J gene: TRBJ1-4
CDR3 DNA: TGTGCCAGCAGCTGGACAGGGGGCGAAGAAAAACTGTTTTTT
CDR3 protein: CASSWTGGEEKLFF

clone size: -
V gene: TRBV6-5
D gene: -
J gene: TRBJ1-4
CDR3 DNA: TGTGCCAGCAGCAATGGTGGGGCAGTTAATGAAAAACTGTTTTTT
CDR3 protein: CASSNGGAVNEKLFF

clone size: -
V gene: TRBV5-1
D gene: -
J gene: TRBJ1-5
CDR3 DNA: TGCGCCAGCAGCCAGGGTAGGGATCAGCCCCAGCATTTT
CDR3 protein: CASSQGRDQPQHF

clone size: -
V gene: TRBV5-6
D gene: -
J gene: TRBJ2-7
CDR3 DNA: TGTGCCAGCACTCTATTGATAGGGAGTTGGAACGAGCAGTACTTC
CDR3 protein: CASTLLIGSWNEQYF

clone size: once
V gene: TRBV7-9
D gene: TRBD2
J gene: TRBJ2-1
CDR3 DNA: TGTGCCAGCAGCTTAGCGGGAGGGTATGAGCAGTTCTTC
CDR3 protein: CASSLAGGYEQFF

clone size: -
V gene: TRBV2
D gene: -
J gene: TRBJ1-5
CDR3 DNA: TGTGCCAGCAGTGCCCAGGTCCTCGGGGTTCAGCCCCAGCATTTT
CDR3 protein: CASSAQVLGVQPQHF

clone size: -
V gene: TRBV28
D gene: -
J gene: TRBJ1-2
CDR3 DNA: TGTGCCAGCAGTTTTTTCCCCCGGGGCTACACCTTC
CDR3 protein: CASSFFPRGYTF

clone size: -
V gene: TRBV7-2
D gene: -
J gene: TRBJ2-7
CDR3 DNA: TGTGCCAGCAGCAATGCAGGGGTTGACGAGCAGTACTTC
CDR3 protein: CASSNAGVDEQYF

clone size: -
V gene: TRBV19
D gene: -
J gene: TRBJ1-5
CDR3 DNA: TGTGCCGGCGCAACAGGTCGCGGCGATCAGCCCCAGCATTTT
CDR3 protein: CAGATGRGDQPQHF

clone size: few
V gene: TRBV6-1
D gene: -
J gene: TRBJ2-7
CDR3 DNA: TGTGCCAGCACCGGAATCCCCAGGGACGAGCAGTACTTC
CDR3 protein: CASTGIPRDEQYF

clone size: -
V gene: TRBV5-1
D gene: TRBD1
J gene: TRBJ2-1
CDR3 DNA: TGCGCCAGCAGCTTCCGGGACAGTACCTACAATGAGCAGTTCTTC
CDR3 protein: CASSFRDSTYNEQFF

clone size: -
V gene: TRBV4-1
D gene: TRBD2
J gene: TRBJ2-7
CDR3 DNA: TGCGCCAGCAGCCCCCAAATCCCTTCTAGCGGGAGGGTCTCCGAGCAGTACTTC
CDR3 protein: CASSPQIPSSGRVSEQYF

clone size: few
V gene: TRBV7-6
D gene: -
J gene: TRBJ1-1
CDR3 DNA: TGTGCCACCAAACAGAACTTGAACACTGAAGCTTTCTTT
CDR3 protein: CATKQNLNTEAFF

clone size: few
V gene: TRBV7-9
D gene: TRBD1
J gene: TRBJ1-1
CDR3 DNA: TGTGCCAGCAGCTTCGAGGGGGCGCGGGACACTGAAGCTTTCTTT
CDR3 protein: CASSFEGARDTEAFF

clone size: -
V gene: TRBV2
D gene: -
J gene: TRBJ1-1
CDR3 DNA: TGTGCCAGCAGTGTTGAGGACACTGAAGCTTTCTTT
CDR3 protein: CASSVEDTEAFF

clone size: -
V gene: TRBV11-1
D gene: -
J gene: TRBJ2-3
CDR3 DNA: TGTGCCAGCAGCACACGAGGAGCTGGGGATACGCAGTATTTT
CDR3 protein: CASSTRGAGDTQYF

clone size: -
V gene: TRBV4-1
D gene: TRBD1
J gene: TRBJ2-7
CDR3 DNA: TGCGCCAGCAGCCCGAAGGGGACAGGAGACTACGAGCAGTACTTC
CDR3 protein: CASSPKGTGDYEQYF

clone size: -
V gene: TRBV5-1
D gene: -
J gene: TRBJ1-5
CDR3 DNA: TGCGCCAGCAGGGGGGGGGACAATCAGCCCCAGCATTTT
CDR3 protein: CASRGGDNQPQHF

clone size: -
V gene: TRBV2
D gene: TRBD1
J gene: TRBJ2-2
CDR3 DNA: TGTGCCAGCAGTCGACAGGGTGGCACCGGGGAGCTGTTTTTT
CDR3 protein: CASSRQGGTGELFF

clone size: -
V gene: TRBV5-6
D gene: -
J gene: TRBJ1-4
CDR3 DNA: TGTGCCAGCAGCCACTATCGGGGGAATGAAAAACTGTTTTTT
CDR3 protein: CASSHYRGNEKLFF

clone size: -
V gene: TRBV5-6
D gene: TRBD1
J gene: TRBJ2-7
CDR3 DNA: TGTGCCAGCAGCACGGGACAGTTTAACTACGAGCAGTACTTC
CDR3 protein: CASSTGQFNYEQYF

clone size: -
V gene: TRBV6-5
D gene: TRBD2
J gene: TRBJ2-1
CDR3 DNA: TGTGCCAGCAGGCCAGCGGGAGGATCCTACAATGAGCAGTTCTTC
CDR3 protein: CASRPAGGSYNEQFF